These 21 T cell receptor beta chains were all obtained from the same sample, sequenced in a study of blood T cell repertoires in COVID-19. Sequenced by immunoSEQ multiplex PCR; TCRdb stores in-frame clones only, minus some. The data hold some 20,000 clones, with 90% to 95% observed a single time. The sequenced sample was peripheral blood. The receptors were sampled from a human donor in a cohort sampled during active COVID-19.

This chain uses TRBV27 with TRBJ2-7; D remains unclear. This CDR3 has 15 amino acids. Germline CDR1 and CDR2: MNHEY and SMNVEV (reference sequence). V lost 5 bases, J lost 3 bases, and 17 bases lay in between. The CDR3 reads CASSPNRYVGYEQYF. CDR3 bases: TGTGCCAGCAGTCCAAACCGATATGTCGGCTACGAGCAGTACTTC.

This rearrangement joins TRBV7-9 to TRBJ1-6; D not resolved. V shed 5 bases and J shed 8 bases, with 10 bases lying between them. Germline-derived CDR1 and CDR2 are SEHNR and FQNEAQ (reference sequence). This CDR3 region has 13 residues. CDR3 protein: CASSLLEDSPLHF. CDR3 bases: TGTGCCAGCAGCCTATTAGAGGATTCACCCCTCCACTTT.

The chain carries TRBV2 and TRBJ1-5; no definite D call. This CDR3 is built from 13 residues. The V gene lost 3 bases and the J gene lost 6 bases, with 9 bases spanning the gap. CDR1 SNHLY and CDR2 FYNNEI come from the germline V gene. The chain's CDR3 is CASSDMRVQPQHF. As DNA, the CDR3 is TGTGCCAGCAGTGACATGAGGGTTCAGCCCCAGCATTTT.

This chain uses TRBV28 with TRBJ2-1; D remains ambiguous. The V gene's germline CDR1 is MDHEN and CDR2 SYDVKM. With 6 bases removed from V and 4 bases from J, the gap between germline ends came to 7 bases. This CDR3 region has 12 residues. CDR3 in amino acids: CASSPEYNEQFF. The CDR3 DNA reads TGTGCCAGCAGCCCCGAGTACAATGAGCAGTTCTTC.

The count of this clone is one. This chain links TRBV4-3 with TRBJ1-1; no firm D call. This CDR3 is built from 15 residues. The V gene's germline CDR1 is LGHNA and CDR2 YSLEER. Trimming removed 0 bases at V and 8 bases at J, with 16 bases between. This CDR3 reads CASSQDPPASTEAFF. The CDR3 nucleotides read TGCGCCAGCAGCCAAGATCCTCCTGCTAGCACCGAAGCTTTCTTT.

The J gene is TRBJ2-1, the V gene TRBV5-1; D is unclear. Trimming left V 7 bases short and J 4 bases short, with 15 bases between. Germline values: CDR1 SGHRS, CDR2 YFSETQ. This CDR3 is built from 14 residues. The CDR3 sequence is CASVREQRYNEQFF. The CDR3 nucleotides are TGCGCCAGCGTGAGAGAGCAGCGATACAATGAGCAGTTCTTC.

The rearrangement links TRBV3-1 (or the pseudogene TRBV3-2) to TRBJ2-7, with 13 bases aligning to TRBD2. Germline V lookup: CDR1 LGHDT, CDR2 YNNKEL (reference sequence). Germline trimming cut 4 bases from V and 5 bases from J; bases unmatched to any gene: 11. The CDR3 contains 17 residues. In nucleotides, the CDR3 is TGTGCCAGCAGCCCATGGGTACTAGCGGGGGGGCCGCACGAGCAGTACTTC. As protein: CASSPWVLAGGPHEQYF.

The rearrangement joins TRBV27 to TRBJ2-7, with a tentative D call TRBD2 (6 bases). V was shortened by 2 bases and J by 2 bases, with 10 bases between the two germline ends. CDR1 MNHEY and CDR2 SMNVEV come from the germline V gene (reference sequence). CDR3 length: 14 amino acids. In nucleotides, the CDR3 is TGTGCCAGCAGTTTAGGCCTAGCGCCCTACGAGCAGTACTTC. Translating gives CASSLGLAPYEQYF.

The chain joins TRBV27 to TRBJ1-1; maybe TRBD1 (5 bases). V was trimmed by 2 bases and J by 6 bases, leaving 13 bases between them. Germline values: CDR1 MNHEY, CDR2 SMNVEV (reference sequence). The CDR3 totals 14 residues. CDR3 nucleotide sequence: TGTGCCAGCAGTTTAGGGGGAGGATACCCTGAAGCTTTCTTT. It yields the protein CASSLGGGYPEAFF.

Regarding this clone: The junction does not match germline at one end; this may be a read error. This chain uses TRBV6-1 with TRBJ1-1; 7 bases fit TRBD1. The CDR3 runs 10 residues. CDR1 is MNHNS, CDR2 SASEGT, per germline. The CDR3, as DNA: TGTGCCAGCAGTGAAGGGACAGGCCAATTT. Translated, it gives CASSEGTGQF.

V gene TRBV18 combines with J gene TRBJ2-1; TRBD1 agrees at 8 bases. CDR3 length: 17 amino acids. Germline-derived CDR1 and CDR2 are KGHSH and LQKENI. Trimming took 3 bases from V and 3 from J; bases not matched to a gene: 10. The CDR3 nucleotides are TGTGCCAGCTCACCCTACTCCGGGACAGGATACTACAATGAGCAGTTCTTC. Its protein is CASSPYSGTGYYNEQFF.

This clone showed up just once. The rearrangement links TRBV29-1 to TRBJ2-7; TRBD1 might be the D (6 bases). This CDR3 spans 13 amino acids. From germline, CDR1 is SQVTM and CDR2 ANQGSEA. Trimming stripped 4 bases from V and 0 bases from J, with 10 bases between. Written as DNA, the CDR3 is TGCAGCGTTGGGACAGAGAGCTCCTACGAGCAGTACTTC. This codes for CSVGTESSYEQYF.

The chain uses TRBV6-1 and TRBJ2-2; possibly TRBD2 for D (5 bases). CDR3 size: 15 residues. CDR1 is MNHNS and CDR2 is SASEGT in the germline V gene. V was clipped by 2 bases and J by 2 bases, with 9 bases between them. The CDR3: CASSESGVNTGELFF. DNA for the CDR3: TGTGCCAGCAGTGAATCCGGGGTTAACACCGGGGAGCTGTTTTTT.

The gene calls are TRBV10-2 and TRBJ2-7; no clear D gene. The ends were cut back, 3 bases at V and 5 bases at J, with 5 bases in the middle. The CDR3 is made up of 11 amino acids. The germline V gene encodes CDR1 WSHSY and CDR2 SAAADI. The CDR3 spells CASSDQDEQYF. DNA of the CDR3: TGCGCCAGCAGTGATCAGGACGAGCAGTACTTC.

The V gene is TRBV5-1, the J gene TRBJ2-7; 10 bases are a match to TRBD2. The CDR3 loop spans 16 amino acids. V lost 5 bases and J lost 2; bases outside the gene matches: 10. Germline loops: CDR1 SGHRS, CDR2 YFSETQ. The CDR3 region is CASRLQPGLATYEQYF. CDR3 in DNA: TGCGCCAGCAGACTACAACCGGGACTAGCGACCTACGAGCAGTACTTC.

J is TRBJ1-1 and V is TRBV11-2; TRBD1 matches at 8 bases. Looked up from germline, CDR1 is SGHAT and CDR2 is FQNNGV. The V gene end was trimmed by 1 base and the J gene end by 5 bases; junction bases not matched to a gene: 12. This CDR3 has 17 amino acids. The CDR3 is CASSLGRGRSQNTEAFF. The CDR3 region has the DNA TGTGCCAGCAGCTTAGGCAGGGGGCGAAGTCAGAATACTGAAGCTTTCTTT.

This sequence joins TRBV18 and TRBJ1-1; D perhaps matches TRBD1 (5 bases). The CDR3 sequence is 14 residues long. V lost 1 base and J lost 6, with 12 bases in between. Germline CDR1 is KGHSH and CDR2 is LQKENI. CDR3: CASSPLIGEAEAFF. The CDR3 nucleotides read TGTGCCAGCTCACCACTTATAGGGGAGGCTGAAGCTTTCTTT. Full variable domain (outside the CDR3, taken from reference TRBV18 and TRBJ1-1): NAGVMQNPRHLVRRRGQEARLRCSPMKGHSHVYWYRQLPEEGLKFMVYLQKENIIDESGMPKERFSAEFPKEGPSILRIQQVVRGDSAAYFCASSPLIGEAEAFFGQGTRLTVV.

DNA of the CDR3: TGCGCCAGCAGCCAAGATTCGACAGATTATTCACCCCTCCACTTT. It yields the protein CASSQDSTDYSPLHF. This rearrangement joins TRBV4-3 to TRBJ1-6, with a weak D call TRBD1 (5 bases). Trimming left V 0 bases short and J 8 bases short, with 11 bases between. Germline CDR1 is LGHNA and CDR2 is YSLEER. There are 15 residues in the CDR3.

The genes are TRBV15 and TRBJ1-2; D not resolved. Germline CDR1 LNHNV, CDR2 YYDKDF (reference sequence). V lost 5 bases and J 0 bases, leaving 13 bases between the germline ends. The length of the CDR3 is 15 residues. The CDR3 sequence is CATSAGGSTNYGYTF. DNA of the CDR3: TGTGCCACCAGCGCCGGAGGGTCGACTAACTATGGCTACACCTTC.

This sequence joins TRBV15 and TRBJ2-1; 11 bases match TRBD2. Trimming at V came to 5 bases and at J to 0 bases, leaving 9 bases not matched to a gene. The CDR3 is 18 residues long. From germline, CDR1 is LNHNV and CDR2 YYDKDF (reference sequence). The CDR3 DNA reads as TGTGCCACCAGCGATCGACGGACTAGCGGGTTCTCCTACAATGAGCAGTTCTTC. Its translation: CATSDRRTSGFSYNEQFF.

This clone was counted a single time. This sequence joins TRBV10-2 and TRBJ2-1; TRBD2 matches 15 bases. V gave up 4 bases and J gave up 0 bases; unmatched junction bases: 10. The length of the CDR3 is 20 residues. Germline assignment: CDR1 WSHSY and CDR2 SAAADI. The CDR3 region has the DNA TGCGCCAGCAGTGTTATGGGACTAGCGGGAGGAGAGAGCTCCTACAATGAGCAGTTCTTC. This encodes CASSVMGLAGGESSYNEQFF.